A selection of T cell receptor beta chains follows, all from one sample in a study of cytomegalovirus exposure and HLA in healthy donors. Only in-frame clones appear in the TCRdb table, and some are missing; sequencing was by immunoSEQ multiplex PCR. The data hold just under 65,000 clones, with just under 80% observed a single time. The specimen sequenced was PBMCs. These receptors originate from a woman aged 25 to 39 in good health and CMV-seronegative. Both conserved end residues are part of each CDR3. The order of the fields is V gene, J gene, clone size, D gene, CDR3 protein, CDR3 DNA. A D gene is named only where the DNA matches it firmly. Clone size, where shown, is once, few, many, or a class for clones that have expanded.

V: TRBV7-9; J: TRBJ2-7; size: NA; D: TRBD1; CDR3: CASSFGDRVHEQYF; DNA: TGTGCCAGCAGCTTCGGGGACAGGGTCCACGAGCAGTACTTC
V: TRBV5-1; J: TRBJ2-7; size: NA; D: NA; CDR3: CASSFRDTEQYF; DNA: TGCGCCAGCAGCTTCCGGGACACCGAGCAGTACTTC
V: TRBV30; J: TRBJ1-6; size: once; D: NA; CDR3: CACTSASLNSPLHF; DNA: TGTGCCTGCACATCCGCATCCTTAAATTCACCCCTCCACTTT
V: TRBV15; J: TRBJ2-5; size: few; D: NA; CDR3: CATGRRVREETQYF; DNA: TGTGCCACGGGGAGGAGGGTTCGAGAAGAGACCCAGTACTTC
V: TRBV27; J: TRBJ2-7; size: NA; D: NA; CDR3: CASSFPGGEQYF; DNA: TGTGCCAGCAGTTTCCCCGGAGGCGAGCAGTACTTC
V: TRBV10-3; J: TRBJ1-2; size: NA; D: TRBD1; CDR3: CAIRGQWGYTF; DNA: TGTGCCATCAGGGGACAGTGGGGCTACACCTTC
V: TRBV28; J: TRBJ1-4; size: NA; D: NA; CDR3: CASSAGGGEKLFF; DNA: TGTGCCAGCAGTGCTGGGGGCGGTGAAAAACTGTTTTTT
V: TRBV4-1; J: TRBJ2-3; size: once; D: TRBD1; CDR3: CASSQGTGRRRDTQYF; DNA: TGCGCCAGCAGCCAAGGGACAGGGAGGAGGCGAGATACGCAGTATTTT
V: TRBV10-2; J: TRBJ1-5; size: once; D: NA; CDR3: CASSESSTPQPQHF; DNA: TGCGCCAGCAGTGAGTCGTCAACACCTCAGCCCCAGCATTTT
V: TRBV12-5; J: TRBJ1-1; size: NA; D: NA; CDR3: CASGLGTILSAEAFF; DNA: TGTGCTAGTGGTCTCGGGACAATCCTCAGCGCTGAAGCTTTCTTT
V: TRBV9; J: TRBJ1-5; size: NA; D: NA; CDR3: CASSQDVRRQPQHF; DNA: TGTGCCAGCAGCCAAGATGTTCGGCGGCAGCCCCAGCATTTT
V: TRBV10-3; J: TRBJ2-1; size: NA; D: TRBD2; CDR3: CAIGTSGPYNEQFF; DNA: TGTGCCATCGGGACTAGCGGACCCTACAATGAGCAGTTCTTC
V: TRBV12-5; J: TRBJ2-7; size: NA; D: NA; CDR3: CASGLVVLPPNYEQYF; DNA: TGTGCTAGTGGTTTGGTAGTGCTACCGCCAAACTACGAGCAGTACTTC
V: TRBV6-4; J: TRBJ2-3; size: few; D: TRBD2; CDR3: CASSEGSGTSDTQYF; DNA: TGTGCCAGCAGTGAGGGTAGCGGGACGTCAGATACGCAGTATTTT
V: TRBV6-5; J: TRBJ2-5; size: NA; D: NA; CDR3: CASSYSSMETQYF; DNA: TGTGCCAGCAGTTATTCCAGTATGGAGACCCAGTACTTC
V: TRBV5-4; J: TRBJ2-2; size: NA; D: TRBD1; CDR3: CASSPSRTGPTGELFF; DNA: TGTGCCAGCAGCCCCTCTCGGACAGGTCCCACCGGGGAGCTGTTTTTT
V: TRBV7-9; J: TRBJ1-1; size: NA; D: TRBD1; CDR3: CASSRTGGGYTEAFF; DNA: TGTGCCAGCAGTCGGACAGGGGGCGGATATACTGAAGCTTTCTTT
V: TRBV29-1; J: TRBJ2-5; size: once; D: NA; CDR3: CSVPADSPRETQYF; DNA: TGCAGCGTTCCCGCGGACAGCCCAAGGGAGACCCAGTACTTC
V: TRBV7-9; J: TRBJ2-7; size: NA; D: TRBD2; CDR3: CASSLGGLADRGSYEQYF; DNA: TGTGCCAGCAGCTTAGGCGGACTAGCGGACCGGGGGTCCTACGAGCAGTACTTC
V: TRBV11-2; J: TRBJ1-1; size: NA; D: TRBD1; CDR3: CASSSWDSFTEAFF; DNA: TGTGCCAGCAGCTCTTGGGACAGCTTCACTGAAGCTTTCTTT
V: TRBV7-2; J: TRBJ2-5; size: once; D: TRBD2; CDR3: CASSTRLAGGPGQETQYF; DNA: TGTGCCAGCAGCACCCGACTAGCGGGGGGGCCGGGGCAAGAGACCCAGTACTTC
V: TRBV2; J: TRBJ2-1; size: NA; D: NA; CDR3: CASSESRGRVNEQFF; DNA: TGTGCCAGCAGTGAAAGCCGCGGGCGGGTCAATGAGCAGTTCTTC